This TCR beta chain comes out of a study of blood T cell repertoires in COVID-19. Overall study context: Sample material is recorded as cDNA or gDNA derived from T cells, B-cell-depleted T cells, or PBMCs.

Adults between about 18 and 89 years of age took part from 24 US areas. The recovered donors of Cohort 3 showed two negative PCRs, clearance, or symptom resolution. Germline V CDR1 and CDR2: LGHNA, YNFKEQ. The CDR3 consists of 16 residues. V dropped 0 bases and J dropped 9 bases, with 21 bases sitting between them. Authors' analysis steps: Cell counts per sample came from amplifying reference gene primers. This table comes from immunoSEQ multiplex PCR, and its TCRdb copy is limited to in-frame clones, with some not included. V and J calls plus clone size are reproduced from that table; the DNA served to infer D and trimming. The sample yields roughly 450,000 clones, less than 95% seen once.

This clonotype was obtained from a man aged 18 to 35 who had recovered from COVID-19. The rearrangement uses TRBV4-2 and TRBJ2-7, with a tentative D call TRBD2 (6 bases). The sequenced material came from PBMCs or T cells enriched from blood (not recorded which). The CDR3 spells CASSQEAGTSYVRQYF. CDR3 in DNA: TGTGCCAGCAGCCAAGAGGCGGGGACTTCTTACGTTCGGCAGTACTTC.